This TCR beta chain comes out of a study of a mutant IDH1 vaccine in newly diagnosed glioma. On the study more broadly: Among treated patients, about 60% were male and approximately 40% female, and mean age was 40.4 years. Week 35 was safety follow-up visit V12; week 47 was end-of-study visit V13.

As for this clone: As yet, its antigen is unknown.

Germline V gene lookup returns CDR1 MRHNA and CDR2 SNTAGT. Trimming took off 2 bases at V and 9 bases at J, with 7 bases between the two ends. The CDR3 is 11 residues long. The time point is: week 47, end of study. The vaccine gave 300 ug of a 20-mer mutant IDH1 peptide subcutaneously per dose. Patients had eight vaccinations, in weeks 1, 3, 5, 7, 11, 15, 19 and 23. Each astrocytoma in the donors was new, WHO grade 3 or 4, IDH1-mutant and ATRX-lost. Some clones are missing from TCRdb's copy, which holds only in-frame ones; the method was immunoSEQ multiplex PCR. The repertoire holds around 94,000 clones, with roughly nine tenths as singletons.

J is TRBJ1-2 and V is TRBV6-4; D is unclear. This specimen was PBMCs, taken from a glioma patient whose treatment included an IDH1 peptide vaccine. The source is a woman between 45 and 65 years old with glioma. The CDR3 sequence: CASSDPGSYTF. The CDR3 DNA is TGTGCCAGCAGTGACCCGGGGAGCTACACCTTC.